This is a list of T cell receptor beta chains from one sample in a study of blood T cell repertoires in COVID-19. Sequencing was performed with immunoSEQ multiplex PCR; in TCRdb, only in-frame clones are kept and a portion is missing. The table records more than 200,000 clones, 80% of them present only once. The sample was PBMCs or T cells enriched from blood (not recorded which). The receptors come from a man younger than 45 with acute COVID-19. CDR3s include the opening cysteine and the closing phenylalanine or tryptophan. Each record gives: CDR3 DNA, CDR3 protein, clone size, D gene, V gene, J gene. The D gene is left open where the match is weak. Clone size is shown for a subset of rows, as once, few, many or a class of expanded clone.

DNA: TGTGCCAGCAGCCAAGATTACGGGACACATTATGGCTACACCTTC; CDR3: CASSQDYGTHYGYTF; size: -; D: -; V: TRBV3-1/TRBV3-2; J: TRBJ1-2
DNA: TGTGCCAGCAAGGAAGGGGGGGACACCATATATTTT; CDR3: CASKEGGDTIYF; size: -; D: -; V: TRBV2; J: TRBJ1-3
DNA: TGTGCCAGCAGACGGACAGGCGTAGATAATTCACCCCTCCACTTT; CDR3: CASRRTGVDNSPLHF; size: -; D: TRBD1; V: TRBV6-5; J: TRBJ1-6
DNA: TGTGCCAGCCTCAACGCCGGGACACAAGCCTCGGGCTATGGCTACACCTTC; CDR3: CASLNAGTQASGYGYTF; size: -; D: -; V: TRBV2; J: TRBJ1-2
DNA: TGCGCCAGCAGCTTCTCAGGGGAGAAAGGATCTGGAAACACCATATATTTT; CDR3: CASSFSGEKGSGNTIYF; size: -; D: -; V: TRBV5-1; J: TRBJ1-3
DNA: TGTGCCAGCAGCTTTCGGGGACAGGGTAGGGAAAAACTGTTTTTT; CDR3: CASSFRGQGREKLFF; size: -; D: TRBD1; V: TRBV11-2; J: TRBJ1-4
DNA: TGTGCCAGCAGTTGGACAGAGGGCTATGGCTACACCTTC; CDR3: CASSWTEGYGYTF; size: -; D: -; V: TRBV6-5; J: TRBJ1-2
DNA: TGTGCCAGCAGCAGCAGGGTGAACACTGAAGCTTTCTTT; CDR3: CASSSRVNTEAFF; size: few; D: -; V: TRBV13; J: TRBJ1-1
DNA: TGTGCCAGCAGCGTAGGGGGAGCGGTTAATGAAAAACTGTTTTTT; CDR3: CASSVGGAVNEKLFF; size: -; D: -; V: TRBV9; J: TRBJ1-4
DNA: TGTGCCAGCAGTTCAGGGGGCACTGAAGCTTTCTTT; CDR3: CASSSGGTEAFF; size: -; D: TRBD1; V: TRBV2; J: TRBJ1-1
DNA: TGCGCCAGCAGGTTTTGGGACAGGGGTGAAGCTTTCTTT; CDR3: CASRFWDRGEAFF; size: -; D: TRBD1; V: TRBV10-2; J: TRBJ1-1
DNA: TGTGCCAGCAGCTTAACCGGGACTAGCGGGGAGCAGTACTTC; CDR3: CASSLTGTSGEQYF; size: -; D: TRBD2; V: TRBV7-6; J: TRBJ2-7
DNA: TGTGCCAGTAGTATCAGGGAGGATCAGCCCCAGCATTTT; CDR3: CASSIREDQPQHF; size: -; D: -; V: TRBV19; J: TRBJ1-5
DNA: TGTGCCAGCAGCCAAGTGGTGGGGGGGACTGAAGCTTTCTTT; CDR3: CASSQVVGGTEAFF; size: -; D: -; V: TRBV3-1/TRBV3-2; J: TRBJ1-1
DNA: TGTGCCAGTATTGAGACAGGCCTCAATCAGCCCCAGCATTTT; CDR3: CASIETGLNQPQHF; size: -; D: -; V: TRBV19; J: TRBJ1-5
DNA: TGTGCCAGCAGCCAAGACAGGGGGTCCTACGAGCAGTACTTC; CDR3: CASSQDRGSYEQYF; size: -; D: TRBD1; V: TRBV3-1/TRBV3-2; J: TRBJ2-7
DNA: TGTGCCTGGAGTGTTTACGGGTTTGAGACCCAGTACTTC; CDR3: CAWSVYGFETQYF; size: once; D: -; V: TRBV30; J: TRBJ2-5
DNA: TGTGCCAGCAGCCCCCGGACAGGGAACACCGGGGAGCTGTTTTTT; CDR3: CASSPRTGNTGELFF; size: -; D: TRBD1; V: TRBV11-2; J: TRBJ2-2
DNA: TGTGCCAGCTCAGCCCAGGTCGGTGAACCAAAGTACTTC; CDR3: CASSAQVGEPKYF; size: -; D: -; V: TRBV18; J: TRBJ2-5
DNA: TGTGCCAGTGCGGTGCAGGGGGCGCATGGCTACACCTTC; CDR3: CASAVQGAHGYTF; size: -; D: TRBD1; V: TRBV27; J: TRBJ1-2
DNA: TGTGCCAGCAGCGGCCAGGTTCTAGCCACAGATACGCAGTATTTT; CDR3: CASSGQVLATDTQYF; size: -; D: -; V: TRBV9; J: TRBJ2-3
DNA: TGTGCCAGCAGTTACCAGCGAGGGAGGAGTTTCGACGAGCAGTACTTC; CDR3: CASSYQRGRSFDEQYF; size: -; D: -; V: TRBV6-6; J: TRBJ2-7
DNA: TGTGCCAGCATCCAAACGGGACAGAGTGGCTACACCTTC; CDR3: CASIQTGQSGYTF; size: -; D: TRBD1; V: TRBV28; J: TRBJ1-2
DNA: TGTGCCAGCAGCTTGTTAGGTTTGGGGGGGGCGCCCGGGGCCAACGTCCTGACTTTC; CDR3: CASSLLGLGGAPGANVLTF; size: -; D: -; V: TRBV6-6; J: TRBJ2-6
DNA: TGTGCCAGCAGTTACCTGCCTAGCGCCCCCCCGGGCGAGCAGTACTTC; CDR3: CASSYLPSAPPGEQYF; size: -; D: -; V: TRBV6-5; J: TRBJ2-7
DNA: TGTGCCAGCAGCCAAGGTCAGGGGAGCGGTTCACCCCTCCACTTT; CDR3: CASSQGQGSGSPLHF; size: -; D: -; V: TRBV4-2; J: TRBJ1-6
DNA: TGTGCCAGCAGCCAGCAACAGGGGGCAATTGGCTACACCTTC; CDR3: CASSQQQGAIGYTF; size: -; D: TRBD1; V: TRBV7-2; J: TRBJ1-2
DNA: TGTGCCAGCAGAACAGGGGAGGCTGGAAACACCATATATTTT; CDR3: CASRTGEAGNTIYF; size: -; D: TRBD1; V: TRBV7-9; J: TRBJ1-3
DNA: TGTGCAAGTCGCTGTGCCGGGACAGGGGGCAGAGAGCAGTACTTC; CDR3: CASRCAGTGGREQYF; size: -; D: -; V: TRBV12-2; J: TRBJ2-7
DNA: TGCGCCAGCAGCTTCAGTGCAACTAATGAAAAACTGTTTTTT; CDR3: CASSFSATNEKLFF; size: -; D: -; V: TRBV5-1; J: TRBJ1-4
DNA: TGTGCCAGTAGTATTTCCCACTCTGGGGCCAACGTCCTGACTTTC; CDR3: CASSISHSGANVLTF; size: -; D: -; V: TRBV19; J: TRBJ2-6
DNA: TGTGCCAGTAGTCCAACAGGGCTCCTTGGCTACACCTTC; CDR3: CASSPTGLLGYTF; size: -; D: -; V: TRBV19; J: TRBJ1-2
DNA: TGTGCCAGCAGTGGAGGAGGGACGTCCATGACTGGGGCCAACGTCCTGACTTTC; CDR3: CASSGGGTSMTGANVLTF; size: -; D: -; V: TRBV2; J: TRBJ2-6
DNA: TGTGCCAGCAGCTTTGAGGGGGGGTCCTATAATTCACCCCTCCACTTT; CDR3: CASSFEGGSYNSPLHF; size: -; D: -; V: TRBV7-9; J: TRBJ1-6
DNA: TGTGCCAGCAGTCTATCAGGGGAGACCCAGTACTTC; CDR3: CASSLSGETQYF; size: -; D: -; V: TRBV12-3/TRBV12-4; J: TRBJ2-5